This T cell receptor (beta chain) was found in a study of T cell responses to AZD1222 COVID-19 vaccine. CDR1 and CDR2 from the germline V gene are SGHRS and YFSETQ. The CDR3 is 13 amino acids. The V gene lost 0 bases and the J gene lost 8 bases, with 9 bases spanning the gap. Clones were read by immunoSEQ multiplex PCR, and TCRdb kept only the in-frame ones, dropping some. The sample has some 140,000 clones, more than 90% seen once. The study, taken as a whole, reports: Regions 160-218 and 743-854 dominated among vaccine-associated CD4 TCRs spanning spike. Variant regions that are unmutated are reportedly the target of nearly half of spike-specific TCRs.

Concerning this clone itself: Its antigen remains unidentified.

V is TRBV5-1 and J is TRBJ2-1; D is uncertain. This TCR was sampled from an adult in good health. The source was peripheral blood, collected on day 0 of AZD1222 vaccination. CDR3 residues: CASSLALGYEQFF. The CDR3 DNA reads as TGCGCCAGCAGCTTGGCCCTAGGTTATGAGCAGTTCTTC.